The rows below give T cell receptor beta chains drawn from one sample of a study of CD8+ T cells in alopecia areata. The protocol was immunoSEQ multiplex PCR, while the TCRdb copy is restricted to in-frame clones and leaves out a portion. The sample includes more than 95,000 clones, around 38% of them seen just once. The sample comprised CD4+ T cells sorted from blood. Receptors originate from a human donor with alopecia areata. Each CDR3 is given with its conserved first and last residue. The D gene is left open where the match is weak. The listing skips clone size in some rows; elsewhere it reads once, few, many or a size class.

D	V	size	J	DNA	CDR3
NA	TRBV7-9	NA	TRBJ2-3	TGTGCCAGCAGCTTAGACGGTTCCACAGATACGCAGTATTTT	CASSLDGSTDTQYF
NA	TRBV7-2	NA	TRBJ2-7	TGTGCCAGCAGCACCTTGATAGCCGACCCCCTCGAGCAGTACTTC	CASSTLIADPLEQYF
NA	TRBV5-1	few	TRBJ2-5	TGCGCCAGCAGCTTGCAGGGACTCCAAGAGACCCAGTACTTC	CASSLQGLQETQYF
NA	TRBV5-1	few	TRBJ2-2	TGCGCCAGCAGCTTGGAAGTTGGGGCCCGTACCGGGGAGCTGTTTTTT	CASSLEVGARTGELFF
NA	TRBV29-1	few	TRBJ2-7	TGCAGCGTTACAGGCCTTCTCTCCTACGAGCAGTACTTC	CSVTGLLSYEQYF
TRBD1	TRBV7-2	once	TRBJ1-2	TGTGCCAGCAGCCCTTCGCACAGGGGTCCCTATGGCTACACCTTC	CASSPSHRGPYGYTF
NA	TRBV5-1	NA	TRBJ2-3	TGCGCCAGCAGCTTGGCCAGGGATACGCAGTATTTT	CASSLARDTQYF
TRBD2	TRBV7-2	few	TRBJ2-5	TGTGCCAGCAGCCAAGGACTAGCCGAAGAGACCCAGTACTTC	CASSQGLAEETQYF
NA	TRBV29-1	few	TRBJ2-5	TGCAGCGTTGAAAACCCTGTGACAAAGACCCAGTACTTC	CSVENPVTKTQYF
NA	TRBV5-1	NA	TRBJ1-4	TGCGCCAGCAGCTTGGGACGTCAGGGTGAAAAACTGTTTTTT	CASSLGRQGEKLFF
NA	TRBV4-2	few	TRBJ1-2	TGTGCCAGCAGCCAAGCCTCAGGGTCGTACTATGGCTACACCTTC	CASSQASGSYYGYTF
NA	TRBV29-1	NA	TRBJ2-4	TGCAGCGGTGCCATGGGCAGGGGGGAAACTAATAGTTCCGCTGCCAAAAACATTCAGTACTTC	CSGAMGRGETNSSAAKNIQYF
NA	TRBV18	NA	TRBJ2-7	TGTGCCAGCTCACCTGTAGGCTACGAGCAGTACTTC	CASSPVGYEQYF
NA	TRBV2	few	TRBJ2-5	TGTGCCAGCAGTGCAGGGCGTCAGGAATCGGGGACCCAGTACTTC	CASSAGRQESGTQYF
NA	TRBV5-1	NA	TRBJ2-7	TGCGCCAGCAGCTTCTACTCGGGGCCCTACGAGCAGTACTTC	CASSFYSGPYEQYF
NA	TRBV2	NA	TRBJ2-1	TGTGCCAGCAGTGAGGACTTGGCCGGGTTTGTCGAGCAGTTCTTC	CASSEDLAGFVEQFF
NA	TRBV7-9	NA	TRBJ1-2	TGTGCCAGCAGCTCCGGGGCGAGAAACTATGGCTACACCTTC	CASSSGARNYGYTF
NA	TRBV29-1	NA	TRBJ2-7	TGCAGCGTCGACCTAGTTGGCGAGCAGTACTTC	CSVDLVGEQYF
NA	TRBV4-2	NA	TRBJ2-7	TGTGCCAGCAGCCAAGAAATCTTGGGGGGCTACGAGCAGTACTTC	CASSQEILGGYEQYF
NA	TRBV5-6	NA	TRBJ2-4	TGTGCCAGCAGCCCCGGTCGGAACATTCAGTACTTC	CASSPGRNIQYF
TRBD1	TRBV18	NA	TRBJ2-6	TGTGCCAGCTCACCACGTTGGGACAGGTCGGCTGGGGCCAACGTCCTGACTTTC	CASSPRWDRSAGANVLTF
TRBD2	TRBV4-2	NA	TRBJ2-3	TGTGCCAGCAGCCAAGAAAGGCGGGGGGCGAGGATAGATACGCAGTATTTT	CASSQERRGARIDTQYF
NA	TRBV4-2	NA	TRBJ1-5	TGTGCCAGCAGCCAAGCACAGAGCAATCAGCCCCAGCATTTT	CASSQAQSNQPQHF
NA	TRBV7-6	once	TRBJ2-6	TGTGCCAGCAGCTTTTACAGCTCTGGGGCCAACGTCCTGACTTTC	CASSFYSSGANVLTF
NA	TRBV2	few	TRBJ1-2	TGTGCCAGCAGTAAGGGCGTAAACTATGGCTACACCTTC	CASSKGVNYGYTF
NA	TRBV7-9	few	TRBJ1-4	TGTGCCAGCAGCCTGCGGGGTGGAAATGAAAAACTGTTTTTT	CASSLRGGNEKLFF
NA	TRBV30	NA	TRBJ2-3	TGTGCCTGGAGTGTAGGCCGAGATACGCAGTATTTT	CAWSVGRDTQYF
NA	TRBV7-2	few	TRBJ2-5	TGTGCCAGCAGCTTACCCGGACTCCGGGAGACCCAGTACTTC	CASSLPGLRETQYF
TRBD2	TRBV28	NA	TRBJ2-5	TGTGCCAGCAGTAACAGCGGGGGGGCAGAGACCCAGTACTTC	CASSNSGGAETQYF
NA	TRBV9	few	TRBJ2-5	TGTGCCAGCAGTGAAACACCACTAGCCGAAGAGACCCAGTACTTC	CASSETPLAEETQYF
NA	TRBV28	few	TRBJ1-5	TGTGCCAGCAGTTTATCGGGGGCGCGGAATCAGCCCCAGCATTTT	CASSLSGARNQPQHF
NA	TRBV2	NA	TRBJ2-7	TGTGCCACTAAAGGGGATTCTGGCGAGCAGTACTTC	CATKGDSGEQYF
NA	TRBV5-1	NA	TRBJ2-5	TGCGCCAGCAGCTTCGGCGGGGAGACCCAGTACTTC	CASSFGGETQYF
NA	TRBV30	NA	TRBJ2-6	TGTGCCTGGGGACAGAGCTTGGGGGCCAACGTCCTGACTTTC	CAWGQSLGANVLTF
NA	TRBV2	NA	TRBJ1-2	TGTGCCAGCAGTAGGGACATCTATGGCTACACCTTC	CASSRDIYGYTF
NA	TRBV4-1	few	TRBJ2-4	TGCGCCAGCAGCCCTATCAATGGGGACATTCAGTACTTC	CASSPINGDIQYF
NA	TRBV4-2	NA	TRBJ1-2	TGTGCCAGCAGCCAAGATCCCGGGGCAGGTTCTAACTATGGCTACACCTTC	CASSQDPGAGSNYGYTF